The following is a TCR beta chain sequence with its context. This CDR3 is 16 amino acids long. V dropped 3 bases and J dropped 0 bases, with 15 bases sitting between them. Germline values: CDR1 GTSNPN, CDR2 SVGIG (reference sequence). The sample originates from a study of OX40 agonist ivuxolimab in advanced cancers. Generated by immunoSEQ multiplex PCR, the TCRdb table keeps only in-frame clones and is missing some. Found here are roughly 100,000 clones, about 93% of them singletons; the top ten hold under 0.95%. The receptor comes from an adult with an advanced solid tumor such as melanoma, head and neck, liver or kidney cancer. The chain joins TRBV30 to TRBJ2-1, with D unresolved. The sequenced sample was CD4+ or CD8+ T cells sorted from blood, obtained in a trial of the OX40 agonist ivuxolimab. CDR3 coding DNA: TGTGCCTGGAGCGGGCTTGACGACCGCTCCTACAATGAGCAGTTCTTC. Protein: CAWSGLDDRSYNEQFF.